Given below is one T cell receptor (beta chain) in context. The antigen is not known. Sequencing used immunoSEQ multiplex PCR; TCRdb keeps in-frame clones, though not all of them. The sample has about 72,000 clones, around 88% seen once; the top ten hold roughly 3.4%. The data are from a study of neoadjuvant anti-PD-1 for oral cavity cancer. On the study more broadly: Around day 43, patients without progression received a fourth nivolumab dose before surgery.

Whole-study findings and limits: Post-nivolumab, blood T cell clonality was significantly elevated in non-responders.

The CDR3 consists of 12 residues. Between the trimmed V and J ends, which lost 2 bases and 4 bases, there was a span of 5 bases. Germline V gene lookup returns CDR1 SGHAT and CDR2 FQDESV (reference sequence). Patients had newly diagnosed, untreated stage II-IVA oral cavity squamous cell carcinoma. The sequenced sample was PBMCs, obtained before nivolumab (anti-PD-1) treatment. The chain has TRBV11-1 and TRBJ1-1; D gene unclear. The clonotype originates from a person between 35 and 79 years old with oral cavity squamous cell carcinoma. The CDR3 loop is CASSLSATEAFF. The CDR3, as DNA: TGTGCCAGCAGCTTATCCGCCACTGAAGCTTTCTTT.